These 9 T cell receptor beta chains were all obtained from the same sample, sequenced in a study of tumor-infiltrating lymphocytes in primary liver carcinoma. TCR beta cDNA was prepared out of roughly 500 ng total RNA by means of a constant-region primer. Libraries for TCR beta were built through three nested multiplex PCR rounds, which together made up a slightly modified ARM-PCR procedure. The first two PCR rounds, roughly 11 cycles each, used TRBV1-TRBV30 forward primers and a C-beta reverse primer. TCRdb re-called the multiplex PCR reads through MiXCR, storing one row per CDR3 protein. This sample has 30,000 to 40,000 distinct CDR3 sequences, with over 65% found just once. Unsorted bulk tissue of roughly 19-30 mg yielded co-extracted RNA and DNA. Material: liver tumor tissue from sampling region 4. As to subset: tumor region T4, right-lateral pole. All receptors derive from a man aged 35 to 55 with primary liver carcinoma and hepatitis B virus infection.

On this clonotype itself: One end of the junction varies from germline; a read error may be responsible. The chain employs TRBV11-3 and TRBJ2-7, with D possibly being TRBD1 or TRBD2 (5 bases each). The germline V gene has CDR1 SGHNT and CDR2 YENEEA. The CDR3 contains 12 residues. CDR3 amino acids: CGSSSQWGEQYF. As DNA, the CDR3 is TGTGGCAGCAGCTCCCAATGGGGGGAGCAGTACTTC. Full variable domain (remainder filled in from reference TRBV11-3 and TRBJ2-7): EAGVVQSPRYKIIEKKQPVAFWCNPISGHNTLYWYLQNLGQGPELLIRYENEEAVDDSQLPKDRFSAERLKGVDSTLKIQPAELGDSAVYLCGSSSQWGEQYFGPGTRLTVT.

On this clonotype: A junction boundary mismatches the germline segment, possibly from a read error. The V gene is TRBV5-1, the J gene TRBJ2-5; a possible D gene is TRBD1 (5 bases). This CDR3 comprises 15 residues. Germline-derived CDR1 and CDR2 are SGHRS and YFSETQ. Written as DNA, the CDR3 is TGCGCCAACAGCTTAGTAGGGGTTGGGTCGGAGACCCAGTACTTC. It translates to CANSLVGVGSETQYF.

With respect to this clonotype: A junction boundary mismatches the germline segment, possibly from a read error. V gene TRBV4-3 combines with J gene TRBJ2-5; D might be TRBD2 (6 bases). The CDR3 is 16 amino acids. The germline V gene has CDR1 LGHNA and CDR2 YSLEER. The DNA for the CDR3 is TGTGTCAGCAGCCAAGGCGAGGGGCGGGAACTAGAGACCCGGTACTTC. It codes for CVSSQGEGRELETRYF.

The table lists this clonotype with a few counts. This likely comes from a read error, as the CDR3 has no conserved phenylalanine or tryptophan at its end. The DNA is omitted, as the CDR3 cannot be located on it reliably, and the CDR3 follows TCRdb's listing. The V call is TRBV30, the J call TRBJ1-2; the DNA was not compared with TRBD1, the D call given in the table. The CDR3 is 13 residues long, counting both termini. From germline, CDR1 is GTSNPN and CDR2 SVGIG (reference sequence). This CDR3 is CAWSVAGGYGYTL.

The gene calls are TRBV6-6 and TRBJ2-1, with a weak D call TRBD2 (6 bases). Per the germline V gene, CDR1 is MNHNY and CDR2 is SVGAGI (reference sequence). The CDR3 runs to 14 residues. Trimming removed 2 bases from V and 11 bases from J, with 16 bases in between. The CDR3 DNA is TGTGCCAGCAGTTACGGCCAGGGAGGTTGCCAGCAGTTCTTC. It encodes CASSYGQGGCQQFF.

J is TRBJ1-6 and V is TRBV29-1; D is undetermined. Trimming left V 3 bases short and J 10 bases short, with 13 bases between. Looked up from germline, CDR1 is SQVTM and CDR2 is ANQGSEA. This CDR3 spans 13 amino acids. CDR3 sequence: CSVEDGINSPLHF. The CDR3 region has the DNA TGCAGCGTTGAGGACGGGATAAACTCACCCCTCCACTTT.

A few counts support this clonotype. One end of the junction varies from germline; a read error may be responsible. This CDR3 is CASSPPWANTEALF. The CDR3 nucleotides read TGTGCCAGCAGCCCTCCATGGGCGAACACTGAAGCTCTCTTT. The chain employs TRBV7-9 and TRBJ1-1; D not certain. The CDR3 loop spans 14 amino acids. Germline V gene lookup returns CDR1 SEHNR and CDR2 FQNEAQ (reference sequence).

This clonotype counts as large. The CDR3 DNA reads as TGCAGCGGGGGGACTAGCGGGTTCAATGAGCAGTTCTTC. The encoded protein is CSGGTSGFNEQFF. The J gene is TRBJ2-1, the V gene TRBV29-1, with 12 positions matching TRBD2. The CDR3 has 13 residues. The germline CDR1 and CDR2 sequences are SQVTM and ANQGSEA. The V segment lost 7 bases and the J segment 6 bases; nucleotides outside the gene matches: 4.

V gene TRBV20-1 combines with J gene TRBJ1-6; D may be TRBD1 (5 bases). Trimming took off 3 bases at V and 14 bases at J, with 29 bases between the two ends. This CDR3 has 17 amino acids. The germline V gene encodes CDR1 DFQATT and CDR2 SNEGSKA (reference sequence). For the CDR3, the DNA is TGCAGTGCTAGGGATCGGTCGCGGGGCAGGGAGGCCTCATCCCTCCACTTT. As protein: CSARDRSRGREASSLHF.